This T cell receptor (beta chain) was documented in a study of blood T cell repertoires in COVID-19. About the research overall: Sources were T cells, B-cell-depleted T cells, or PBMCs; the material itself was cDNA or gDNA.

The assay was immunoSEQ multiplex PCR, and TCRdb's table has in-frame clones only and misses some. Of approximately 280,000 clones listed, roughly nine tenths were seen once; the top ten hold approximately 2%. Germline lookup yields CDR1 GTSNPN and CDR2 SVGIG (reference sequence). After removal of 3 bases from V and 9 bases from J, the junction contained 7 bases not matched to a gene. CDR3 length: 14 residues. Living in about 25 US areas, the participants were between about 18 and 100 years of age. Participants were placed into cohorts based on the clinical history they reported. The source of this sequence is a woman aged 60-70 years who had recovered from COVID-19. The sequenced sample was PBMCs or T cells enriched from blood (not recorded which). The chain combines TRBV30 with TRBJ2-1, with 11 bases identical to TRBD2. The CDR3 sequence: CAWRSLAGGSEQFF. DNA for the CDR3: TGTGCCTGGAGGTCTCTAGCGGGAGGAAGTGAGCAGTTCTTC.